The clone carrying this T cell receptor (beta chain) was counted a few times. The entry originates in a study of blood T cells in healthy people across ages. For the second PCR, which ran for roughly 6 to 12 cycles, a sample-barcoded 5' primer and a J-beta primer mix were used. MiXCR was run by TCRdb on the 5' RACE reads, yielding one entry per CDR3 protein. This sample carries 750,000 to 850,000 distinct CDR3 sequences, 20% to 25% of them seen once, and the ten largest clones take more than 3%. The CDR3 runs 16 residues. V was cut by 0 bases and J by 3 bases, with 12 bases left in between. From germline, CDR1 is LGHNA and CDR2 YSLEER. The study drew donors from healthy Caucasian individuals in Russia aged roughly 6 to 90. The sample was also reused in another study, on T cells of mothers and their children. As that study records: In this cohort, donors were three healthy Caucasian mothers plus their six children. The overlap seen between related mothers and children slightly exceeded that of unrelated pairs, though not significantly.

The clonotype comes from a boy between 10 and 17 years old in good health. Sequencing input: blood. This chain connects TRBV4-3 to TRBJ2-1; weak D call: TRBD2 (6 bases). Written as DNA, the CDR3 is TGCGCCAGCAGCCAAGATCTGGATAGCGGCTACAATGAGCAGTTCTTC. It translates to CASSQDLDSGYNEQFF.